A selection of T cell receptor beta chains follows, all from one sample in a study of cytomegalovirus exposure and HLA in healthy donors. Measured with immunoSEQ multiplex PCR; TCRdb has only the in-frame clones, and not every one. There are more than 150,000 clones in the sample; around four fifths occur only once, and less than 8.5% lies in the top ten. The sample consisted of PBMCs. The receptors were sampled from a man aged 18-30 years in good health and CMV-seropositive. Each CDR3 is given with its conserved first and last residue. The D gene is left open where the match is weak. Not every row has a clone size; where given, it reads once, few, many or a size class.

TRBJ2-1 TRBV28 - TRBD1 CALGPRTGGNEQFF TGTGCTTTGGGGCCACGGACAGGGGGGAATGAGCAGTTCTTC
TRBJ2-1 TRBV19 once TRBD2 CASKGREGDNEQFF TGTGCCAGTAAGGGGCGGGAGGGGGACAATGAGCAGTTCTTC
TRBJ2-1 TRBV4-3 - TRBD2 CASSHGRLAGGSNEQFF TGCGCCAGCAGCCACGGAAGACTAGCGGGAGGGAGCAATGAGCAGTTCTTC
TRBJ2-5 TRBV5-8 - - CASSWSRETQYF TGTGCCAGCAGCTGGAGTAGGGAGACCCAGTACTTC
TRBJ2-7 TRBV28 - TRBD1 CASSLPPGQGANEQYF TGTGCCAGCAGTTTACCGCCGGGACAGGGGGCGAACGAGCAGTACTTC
TRBJ2-1 TRBV21-1 - - CASSPNEGTRSYNEQFF TGTGCCAGCAGCCCAAATGAAGGGACTAGAAGCTACAATGAGCAGTTCTTC
TRBJ2-1 TRBV4-3 - TRBD2 CASSQGWTSGSDEQFF TGCGCCAGCAGCCAAGGGTGGACTAGCGGGAGTGATGAGCAGTTCTTC
TRBJ2-1 TRBV9 - TRBD1 CASSGQGSHEQFF TGTGCCAGCAGTGGACAGGGCTCTCATGAGCAGTTCTTC
TRBJ1-1 TRBV7-9 - TRBD1 CASSYPQGDRGSTEAFF TGTGCCAGCAGCTACCCACAGGGCGACAGGGGGTCCACTGAAGCTTTCTTT
TRBJ2-7 TRBV9 - TRBD2 CASSPSGGNYEQYF TGTGCCAGCTCCCCTAGCGGGGGAAACTACGAGCAGTACTTC
TRBJ2-7 TRBV27 few - CASSSTVYEQYF TGTGCCAGCAGTTCGACAGTATACGAGCAGTACTTC
TRBJ2-1 TRBV7-6 - TRBD1 CASSPRAGTGVEQFF TGTGCCAGCAGCCCCCGAGCGGGGACAGGGGTTGAGCAGTTCTTC
TRBJ2-1 TRBV30 - TRBD2 CAWSDLGLAGGHEQFF TGTGCCTGGAGTGACCTTGGACTAGCGGGGGGCCATGAGCAGTTCTTC
TRBJ2-7 TRBV6-6 - TRBD2 CASTLRLAGAEQYF TGTGCCAGCACCCTACGGCTAGCGGGTGCCGAGCAGTACTTC
TRBJ1-5 TRBV28 - TRBD1 CASSLSETGVQPQHF TGTGCCAGCAGTTTATCGGAAACAGGGGTTCAGCCCCAGCATTTT
TRBJ1-1 TRBV27 - TRBD1 CASSLRTGWGTEAFF TGTGCCAGCAGTTTACGGACAGGGTGGGGTACTGAAGCTTTCTTT
TRBJ1-4 TRBV4-1 few TRBD1 CASSQDSGQGTVKLFF TGCGCCAGCAGCCAAGATTCGGGACAGGGTACTGTAAAACTGTTTTTT
TRBJ2-4 TRBV6-5 - TRBD1 CASTRTGTGGIQYF TGTGCCAGCACCAGGACCGGGACAGGGGGTATTCAGTACTTC
TRBJ1-2 TRBV7-9 - - CASSLGPLGPF TGTGCCAGCAGCTTAGGTCCCCTCGGTCCCTTC
TRBJ2-5 TRBV7-2 - TRBD2 CASSLASQGGVTQYF TGTGCCAGCAGCTTAGCGTCCCAGGGAGGGGTGACCCAGTACTTC
TRBJ2-3 TRBV19 - - CASSGGGGTDTQYF TGTGCCAGTAGTGGTGGGGGCGGCACAGATACGCAGTATTTT
TRBJ2-1 TRBV6-5 - - CASSYSGVRGNEQFF TGTGCCAGCAGTTACTCAGGGGTAAGGGGCAATGAGCAGTTCTTC
TRBJ2-3 TRBV7-2 once TRBD2 CASSLTPAGGDTQYF TGTGCCAGCAGCTTGACACCCGCGGGAGGAGATACGCAGTATTTT
TRBJ1-5 TRBV18 - TRBD1 CASSGGTVNQPQHF TGTGCCAGCTCTGGCGGGACAGTCAATCAGCCCCAGCATTTT
TRBJ1-5 TRBV30 - TRBD1 CAWSAPGTGILGAKPQHF TGTGCCTGGAGTGCCCCCGGGACAGGGATTTTAGGGGCTAAGCCCCAGCATTTT
TRBJ2-5 TRBV29-1 - TRBD1 CSVEDPQDRGGETQYF TGCAGCGTTGAAGATCCACAGGACAGGGGGGGAGAGACCCAGTACTTC
TRBJ2-7 TRBV11-2 - TRBD2 CASSADGGLAGDYEQYF TGTGCCAGCAGCGCCGACGGGGGACTAGCGGGAGATTACGAGCAGTACTTC
TRBJ2-5 TRBV5-4 once - CASSLVGGLQETQYF TGTGCCAGCAGCTTGGTCGGGGGTCTCCAAGAGACCCAGTACTTC
TRBJ2-1 TRBV27 - TRBD2 CASRGTSGTAEVEQFF TGTGCCAGCAGGGGGACTAGCGGGACCGCCGAGGTTGAGCAGTTCTTC
TRBJ2-7 TRBV27 - - CASSLGAQHEQYF TGTGCCAGCAGTTTAGGGGCTCAGCACGAGCAGTACTTC
TRBJ2-7 TRBV19 once - CASSLGANSYEQYF TGTGCCAGTAGTTTAGGGGCGAACTCCTACGAGCAGTACTTC
TRBJ2-5 TRBV10-2 once - CASGRAGGEETQYF TGCGCCAGCGGGAGGGCAGGGGGCGAAGAGACCCAGTACTTC